This TCR beta chain came from a study of T cells in Graves' hyperthyroidism and ophthalmopathy. Looking at the study overall: Peripheral blood was taken when the disease was first diagnosed, before any treatment began.

The CDR3 runs to 15 residues. The V and J ends lost 5 bases and 1 base, in that order; junction bases with no gene match: 7. Germline CDR1 LNHNV, CDR2 YYDKDF (reference sequence). Findings and limits, study-wide: Ophthalmopathy could be told apart from stable hyperthyroidism with a 13 V-J model.

TCR beta CDR3 regions were amplified from RNA transcripts. A first-round RT-PCR of the TCR CDR3 used the HTBI primer set. TCRdb processed the multiplex PCR reads anew with MiXCR; each CDR3 protein has one entry. Among approximately 370,000 distinct CDR3 sequences, 15% were seen once, and the ten largest hold approximately 29%. This clonotype showed up just a few times. Its specificity is unknown. Across 18 months, stable Graves' hyperthyroidism was marked by no progression to ophthalmopathy. PBMCs stemmed from about 9.7 ml fresh peripheral blood. This chain uses TRBV15 with TRBJ1-1, with 7 bases matching TRBD1. The TCR sequence derives from a woman aged 30 to 39 with Graves' hyperthyroidism. The sequenced material came from blood. This CDR3 reads CATSGRQGPNTEAFF. CDR3 nucleotide sequence: TGTGCCACCAGCGGACGACAGGGTCCGAACACTGAAGCTTTCTTT.